The 28 T cell receptor beta chains below were found in one sample sequenced in a study of T cells after yellow fever vaccination. TCRdb reprocessed the 5' RACE reads with MiXCR, giving one entry per CDR3 protein. The sample has approximately 550,000 distinct CDR3 sequences; roughly 13% are singletons. The sequences come from PBMCs, collected on the day of the yellow fever booster vaccination. The receptors here all came from a man between 25 and 39 years old who received the YFV17D yellow fever vaccine.

V is TRBV6-1 and J is TRBJ2-1; D is unclear. The CDR3 runs to 8 residues. Germline lookup yields CDR1 MNHNS and CDR2 SASEGT. Trimming pared 7 bases from V and 8 bases from J, leaving 0 bases between. The chain's CDR3 is CASNEQFF. CDR3 DNA: TGTGCCAGCAATGAGCAGTTCTTC.

This clonotype turned up a few times. The rearrangement uses TRBV11-2 and TRBJ2-3; possibly TRBD2 for D (5 bases). Deletions cut 8 bases from V and 6 bases from J, with 18 bases between. From germline, CDR1 is SGHAT and CDR2 FQNNGV. This CDR3 region has 14 residues. This CDR3 reads CASGRYIAWDTQYF. The CDR3 DNA follows: TGTGCCAGCGGACGTTATATAGCGTGGGATACGCAGTATTTT. Combining the CDR3 with reference TRBV11-2 and TRBJ2-3 gives the whole variable domain EAGVAQSPRYKIIEKRQSVAFWCNPISGHATLYWYQQILGQGPKLLIQFQNNGVVDDSQLPKDRFSAERLKGVDSTLKIQPAKLEDSAVYLCASGRYIAWDTQYFGPGTRLTVL.

This clonotype occurred a few times. The genes are TRBV23-1 and TRBJ2-1, with D possibly being TRBD1 (5 bases). TRBV23-1 is an ORF, and what it does is uncertain. The CDR3 covers 16 residues. Trimming stripped 0 bases from V and 7 bases from J, with 16 bases between. CDR3 in amino acids: CASSQSMVGRVNEQFF. For the CDR3, the DNA is TGCGCCAGCAGTCAATCCATGGTGGGCAGGGTGAATGAGCAGTTCTTC.

This clonotype was observed a few times. J is TRBJ2-1 and V is TRBV11-2; tentatively, D is TRBD1 or TRBD2 (6 bases each). Germline V gives CDR1 SGHAT, CDR2 FQNNGV. With 5 bases removed from V and 7 bases from J, the gap between germline ends came to 15 bases. The CDR3 is 14 residues long. The DNA of the CDR3 is TGTGCCAGCAGCCTCCCGGGGGCGGTAAATGAGCAGTTCTTC. Encoded protein: CASSLPGAVNEQFF.

This clonotype turned up a few times. V gene TRBV6-1 combines with J gene TRBJ2-3; no reliable D call. Per germline, CDR1 MNHNS and CDR2 SASEGT. V gave up 0 bases and J gave up 8 bases, with 12 bases separating them. The CDR3 has 14 residues. Here the CDR3 DNA reads TGTGCCAGCAGTGAAGCCGGCTCGGCGGTTACGCAGTATTTT. It codes for CASSEAGSAVTQYF.

This clonotype was counted only a few times. The chain joins TRBV19 to TRBJ1-5, with D possibly matching TRBD1 (6 bases). The CDR3 totals 15 residues. Germline V gene sequence: CDR1 LNHDA, CDR2 SQIVND (reference sequence). Trimming took off 7 bases at V and 6 bases at J, with 19 bases between the two ends. The CDR3 reads CASTLFGGGGQPQHF. For the CDR3, the DNA is TGTGCCAGTACCCTCTTTGGCGGAGGGGGTCAGCCCCAGCATTTT.

This chain's CDR3 is CASSVDRGKTGELFF. DNA of the CDR3: TGTGCCAGCAGCGTAGACAGGGGAAAAACCGGGGAGCTGTTTTTT. This chain links TRBV5-4 with TRBJ2-2; 8 bases agree with TRBD1. Germline values: CDR1 SGHNT, CDR2 YYREEE (reference sequence). V shed 4 bases, J shed 5 bases, and the junction held 7 bases outside the gene matches. The length of the CDR3 is 15 residues.

This clonotype was seen a few times. V usage is TRBV7-9 and J usage is TRBJ2-1, with a tentative D call TRBD1 (5 bases). The CDR3 is 14 residues long. The germline V gene has CDR1 SEHNR and CDR2 FQNEAQ (reference sequence). Trimming removed 2 bases at V and 8 bases at J, with 13 bases between. CDR3 sequence: CASSLFQGSDEQFF. The DNA of the CDR3 is TGTGCCAGCAGCTTATTTCAGGGTTCCGATGAGCAGTTCTTC. The full variable domain, with the rest looked up from reference TRBV7-9 and TRBJ2-1, is DTGVSQNPRHKITKRGQNVTFRCDPISEHNRLYWYRQTLGQGPEFLTYFQNEAQLEKSRLLSDRFSAERPKGSFSTLEIQRTEQGDSAMYLCASSLFQGSDEQFFGPGTRLTVL.

This clonotype was recorded a few times. The chain has TRBV20-1 and TRBJ2-1; TRBD2 agrees at 12 bases. With V trimmed by 6 bases and J by 6 bases, 6 bases remained unmatched. Germline V gene lookup returns CDR1 DFQATT and CDR2 SNEGSKA (reference sequence). This CDR3 region has 14 residues. The CDR3: CSATTSGRINEQFF. CDR3 bases: TGCAGTGCAACCACTAGCGGGAGGATCAATGAGCAGTTCTTC.

This clonotype was found a few times. The CDR3 DNA reads TGTGCCAGCAGCTTACAGCGGGGAACCTACGAGCAGTACTTC. This codes for CASSLQRGTYEQYF. The rearrangement links TRBV7-2 to TRBJ2-7, with 7 bases fitting TRBD2. The CDR3 totals 14 residues. Trimming at V came to 2 bases and at J to 2 bases, leaving 3 bases not matched to a gene. CDR1 SGHTA and CDR2 FQGNSA come from the germline V gene.

This clonotype was seen only a few times. The rearrangement uses TRBV19 and TRBJ2-1, with D maybe TRBD1 (5 bases). CDR1 and CDR2 from the germline V gene are LNHDA and SQIVND (reference sequence). The CDR3 spans 14 residues. The germline V and J ends were trimmed by 5 bases and 5 bases, with 13 bases remaining between them. CDR3 in DNA: TGTGCCAGTAGTTCCCGAGAAGGGGACAATGAGCAGTTCTTC. Residues: CASSSREGDNEQFF.

The chain uses TRBV10-2 and TRBJ2-3, with D uncertain. This CDR3 comprises 16 residues. V was shortened by 6 bases and J by 0 bases, with 16 bases between the two germline ends. CDR1 is WSHSY and CDR2 is SAAADI in the germline V gene. In DNA, the CDR3 is TGCGCCAGCAGATCAGAGTGGGCCACTAGCACAGATACGCAGTATTTT. It specifies CASRSEWATSTDTQYF.

V and J are TRBV20-1 and TRBJ2-1; unclear D gene. The CDR3 is made up of 15 amino acids. Trimming shortened V by 1 base and J by 6 bases, and 16 bases separated the two germline ends. Germline lookup yields CDR1 DFQATT and CDR2 SNEGSKA (reference sequence). CDR3 in DNA: TGCAGTGCTAGAGCCGTCGAGGCCCGTTCCAATGAGCAGTTCTTC. Protein: CSARAVEARSNEQFF.

This clonotype has more than one count but fewer than ten. The V call is TRBV7-9, the J call TRBJ1-1; 10 bases line up with TRBD1. Germline assignment: CDR1 SEHNR and CDR2 FQNEAQ (reference sequence). This CDR3 is 17 amino acids long. V trimming: 0 bases; J trimming: 3 bases; junction bases outside the gene matches: 7. The CDR3 DNA is TGTGCCAGCAGCTTAGCACCCCTAGACAGGGGGCACACTGAAGCTTTCTTT. This translates into CASSLAPLDRGHTEAFF.

This chain connects TRBV7-8 to TRBJ2-5, with 8 positions matching TRBD2. This CDR3 comprises 16 residues. V shed 4 bases, J shed 2 bases, and the junction held 9 bases outside the gene matches. Per the germline V gene, CDR1 is SGHVS and CDR2 is FQNEAQ. The CDR3 DNA is TGTGCCAGCAGCTCCGGGAGCGGGAGAGATCAAGAGACCCAGTACTTC. Translation: CASSSGSGRDQETQYF.

The chain recombines TRBV25-1 with TRBJ1-6; D possibly corresponds to TRBD1 (5 bases). The V gene's germline CDR1 is MGHDK and CDR2 SYGVNS. The germline V and J ends were trimmed by 4 bases and 10 bases, with 11 bases remaining between them. The CDR3 runs 13 residues. CDR3 sequence reads: CASSVGQYSPLHF. CDR3 sequence (DNA): TGTGCCAGCAGTGTCGGACAATACTCACCCCTCCACTTT.

This clonotype has a count of ten or more. The CDR3 does not close with the conserved phenylalanine or tryptophan, likely indicating a read error. The DNA is left out, because the CDR3 cannot be placed on it with certainty; the CDR3 is given as TCRdb lists it. The chain couples TRBV10-3 to TRBJ2-5; TRBD1 is taken as the D call from the table, unchecked against the DNA. A total of 9 residues make up the CDR3, ends included. Germline loops: CDR1 ENHRY, CDR2 SYGVKD. The CDR3 spells CATPIGGEI.

This chain joins TRBV4-2 and TRBJ2-2; weak D call: TRBD2 (5 bases). V was pared by 4 bases and J by 8 bases, with 23 bases between. There are 17 residues in the CDR3. Looked up from germline, CDR1 is LGHNA and CDR2 is YNFKEQ. The CDR3 nucleotides are TGTGCCAGCAGCCCCATCCCCCTCGAGCGGACCCAGGGGGAGCTGTTTTTT. Residues: CASSPIPLERTQGELFF.

This clonotype was seen a few times. V usage is TRBV11-2 and J usage is TRBJ2-5, with a weak D call TRBD2 (6 bases). There are 14 residues in the CDR3. Germline-derived CDR1 and CDR2 are SGHAT and FQNNGV. V was clipped by 4 bases and J by 4 bases, with 13 bases between them. CDR3 sequence: CASSSGVGGETQYF. The CDR3 nucleotides are TGTGCCAGCAGCTCCGGGGTCGGGGGAGAGACCCAGTACTTC.

In its sample, this clonotype was seen a few times. The chain joins TRBV6-1 to TRBJ2-1; possibly TRBD2 for D (6 bases). V was clipped by 4 bases and J by 5 bases, with 12 bases between them. The CDR3 consists of 14 residues. Looked up from germline, CDR1 is MNHNS and CDR2 is SASEGT. The DNA of the CDR3 is TGTGCCAGCAGTGGTAGCGGAATTAACAATGAGCAGTTCTTC. It is translated as CASSGSGINNEQFF.

This clonotype was detected only a few times. V and J are TRBV19 and TRBJ1-1; D is unresolved. This CDR3 comprises 14 residues. V was cut by 0 bases and J by 6 bases, with 11 bases left in between. Germline V CDR1 and CDR2: LNHDA, SQIVND (reference sequence). As DNA, the CDR3 is TGTGCCAGTAGTATAGAGGGAGGAAGCTCTGAAGCTTTCTTT. The encoded protein is CASSIEGGSSEAFF.

This clonotype was seen only a few times. The V call is TRBV7-2, the J call TRBJ2-7, with D possibly being TRBD1 (6 bases). The CDR3 totals 16 residues. The germline V gene has CDR1 SGHTA and CDR2 FQGNSA. Trimming left V 1 base short and J 0 bases short, with 13 bases between. DNA for the CDR3: TGTGCCAGCAGCTTAGGCCGGGACACCCGCTCCTACGAGCAGTACTTC. The encoded protein is CASSLGRDTRSYEQYF.

This clonotype was recorded a few times. The rearrangement links TRBV5-1 to TRBJ2-7; D perhaps matches TRBD1 (5 bases). The V end was cut by 1 base, the J end by 5 bases, with 13 bases between. Germline lookup yields CDR1 SGHRS and CDR2 YFSETQ. The CDR3 runs 14 residues. The CDR3 loop reads CASSLSGRPDEQYF. The CDR3 DNA is TGCGCCAGCAGCTTGTCAGGGCGCCCCGACGAGCAGTACTTC.

The CDR3 spells CASSMTSGSGHTQYF. The CDR3 DNA is TGTGCCAGCAGCATGACTAGCGGGTCGGGGCATACGCAGTATTTT. The chain uses TRBV28 and TRBJ2-3, with 10 bases fitting TRBD2. The germline gives CDR1 MDHEN, CDR2 SYDVKM. This CDR3 is built from 15 residues. Trimming took 6 bases from V and 7 from J; bases not matched to a gene: 10.

This chain links TRBV19 with TRBJ2-1, with no clear D. This CDR3 contains 12 residues. The V and J ends lost 6 bases and 3 bases respectively, with 6 bases between them. Per germline, CDR1 LNHDA and CDR2 SQIVND (reference sequence). The DNA of the CDR3 is TGTGCCAGTAGGTCAGACTACAATGAGCAGTTCTTC. Protein: CASRSDYNEQFF.

The CDR3 region has the DNA TGTGCCAGCAGTTTGAGCGGGAGGGATAATGAGCAGTTCTTC. Its translation is CASSLSGRDNEQFF. The rearrangement links TRBV28 to TRBJ2-1, with 10 positions matching TRBD2. V trimming: 3 bases; J trimming: 7 bases; junction bases outside the gene matches: 3. CDR3 length equals 14 residues. CDR1 is MDHEN, CDR2 SYDVKM, per germline.

The rearrangement links TRBV5-1 to TRBJ1-1; 8 nucleotides match TRBD1. The germline V gene has CDR1 SGHRS and CDR2 YFSETQ. This CDR3 region has 13 residues. V lost 4 bases to trimming and J lost 8 bases; unmatched junction nucleotides: 7. The CDR3 reads CASSGGTGLEAFF. The CDR3 DNA sequence: TGCGCCAGCAGCGGCGGGACAGGCCTAGAAGCTTTCTTT.

This clonotype was seen more than once but under ten times. The chain links TRBV19 to TRBJ1-1; TRBD1 agrees at 12 bases. CDR1 and CDR2 from the germline V gene are LNHDA and SQIVND (reference sequence). V was pared by 0 bases and J by 0 bases, with 5 bases of the junction left unmatched. CDR3 length equals 18 residues. CDR3 protein: CASSIDFGDRGLNTEAFF. The CDR3 DNA reads as TGTGCCAGTAGTATAGATTTCGGGGACAGGGGGCTGAACACTGAAGCTTTCTTT.